This T cell receptor (beta chain) comes out of a study of blood T cell repertoires in COVID-19. Study context: Sources were T cells, B-cell-depleted T cells, or PBMCs; the material itself was cDNA or gDNA.

How the authors handled the data: Amplifying reference gene primers gave estimates of nucleated cell counts. The assay was immunoSEQ multiplex PCR, and TCRdb's table has in-frame clones only and misses some. Clonal size and the V and J genes are those of that table, whereas D and trimming came from the DNA. The sample records 350,000 to 450,000 clones, roughly 85% being singletons. The ends lost 6 bases at V and 4 bases at J; junction bases unmatched: 14. The CDR3 has 16 residues. Per germline, CDR1 LGHDT and CDR2 YNNKEL (reference sequence). The V gene is TRBV3-1 (or the pseudogene TRBV3-2), the J gene TRBJ2-5, with 7 bases aligning to TRBD2. The clonotype was recovered from a young woman with acute or convalescent COVID-19. The specimen sequenced was peripheral blood. CDR3 sequence: CASSRTTSAGRETQYF. DNA for the CDR3: TGTGCCAGCAGTCGAACCACTAGCGCGGGGCGAGAGACCCAGTACTTC.